Presented here are 21 T cell receptor beta chains from one specimen sequenced in a study of blood T cells in healthy people across ages. The second PCR ran about 6 to 11 cycles with a sample-barcoded 5' primer and J-beta primers. TCRdb ran MiXCR on the 5' RACE reads and lists one entry per CDR3 protein. The sample lists roughly 500,000 distinct CDR3 sequences; less than 25% were seen once. This same sample was also taken into another study, of T cells of mothers and their children.

Material: blood. These receptors originate from a boy younger than 18 in good health.

The rearrangement uses TRBV4-1 and TRBJ2-5, with D possibly being TRBD2 (5 bases). Germline assignment: CDR1 MGHRA and CDR2 YSYEKL. There are 14 residues in the CDR3. The germline V and J ends were trimmed by 2 bases and 2 bases, with 9 bases remaining between them. CDR3: CASSQTERQETQYF. The CDR3 DNA reads as TGCGCCAGCAGCCAAACTGAGCGGCAAGAGACCCAGTACTTC.

CDR3 DNA sequence: TGTGCTAGTGGACTTGCCCTGGACAGGGAGATGCCCTACGAGCAGTACTTC. Amino acid sequence: CASGLALDREMPYEQYF. The chain couples TRBV12-5 to TRBJ2-7; 8 positions match TRBD1. Germline CDR1 reads LGHNT; CDR2 reads FRNRAP. The CDR3 loop spans 17 amino acids. V shed 6 bases, J shed 2 bases, and the junction held 15 bases outside the gene matches.

This clonotype was detected many times. The rearrangement joins TRBV4-2 to TRBJ2-7; TRBD1 is a possible D gene (5 bases). The ends were cut back, 4 bases at V and 1 base at J, with 11 bases in the middle. This CDR3 has 14 amino acids. The germline V gene encodes CDR1 LGHNA and CDR2 YNFKEQ. CDR3 sequence reads: CASSPLGESYEQYF. The CDR3 coding sequence is TGTGCCAGCAGCCCTCTAGGGGAATCCTACGAGCAGTACTTC.

This clonotype has only a few counts. The chain employs TRBV7-2 and TRBJ2-5, with D perhaps matching TRBD1 (6 bases). There are 13 residues in the CDR3. Trimming shortened V by 7 bases and J by 5 bases, and 14 bases separated the two germline ends. Germline-derived CDR1 and CDR2 are SGHTA and FQGNSA. The CDR3 spells CASTPTGLETQYF. The CDR3 DNA sequence: TGTGCCAGCACCCCCACAGGGCTGGAGACCCAGTACTTC.

The chain is built from TRBV28 and TRBJ2-3; D uncertain. CDR1 and CDR2 (germline): MDHEN, SYDVKM. Trimming removed 1 base at V and 2 bases at J, with 13 bases between. This CDR3 has 16 amino acids. Here the CDR3 reads CASSLSADPPTDTQYF. CDR3 sequence (DNA): TGTGCCAGCAGTTTATCTGCGGACCCGCCCACAGATACGCAGTATTTT. Full variable domain (rest looked up from reference TRBV28 and TRBJ2-3): DVKVTQSSRYLVKRTGEKVFLECVQDMDHENMFWYRQDPGLGLRLIYFSYDVKMKEKGDIPEGYSVSREKKERFSLILESASTNQTSMYLCASSLSADPPTDTQYFGPGTRLTVL.

The J gene is TRBJ2-7, the V gene TRBV7-9; 9 bases line up with TRBD1. CDR1 is SEHNR and CDR2 is FQNEAQ in the germline V gene (reference sequence). The CDR3 sequence is 15 residues long. The V gene end was trimmed by 2 bases and the J gene end by 3 bases; junction bases not matched to a gene: 5. For the CDR3, the DNA is TGTGCCAGCAGCTTACCCGGACAGGGGCTCTACGAGCAGTACTTC. Residues: CASSLPGQGLYEQYF.

This chain links TRBV6-6 with TRBJ2-7, with 8 bases identical to TRBD1. Losses at the gene ends were 5 bases for V and 5 bases for J; bases not matched to a gene: 8. This CDR3 comprises 14 residues. Germline V lookup: CDR1 MNHNY, CDR2 SVGAGI (reference sequence). The CDR3 is CASSPLATGDEQYF. The CDR3 bases are TGTGCCAGCAGTCCCCTAGCGACAGGGGACGAGCAGTACTTC.

Only a few counts were recorded for this clonotype. CDR3 sequence reads: CASSEGQGFTDTQYF. DNA of the CDR3: TGTGCCAGCAGTGAAGGGCAGGGGTTCACAGATACGCAGTATTTT. The chain links TRBV2 to TRBJ2-3; D possibly corresponds to TRBD1 (6 bases). The germline gives CDR1 SNHLY, CDR2 FYNNEI. V lost 1 base and J 2 bases, leaving 10 bases between the germline ends. The CDR3 contains 15 residues.

The chain is built from TRBV6-6 and TRBJ1-3, with D unresolved. The CDR3 sequence is 13 residues long. Germline V lookup: CDR1 MNHNY, CDR2 SVGAGI (reference sequence). The ends were cut back, 5 bases at V and 1 base at J, with 6 bases in the middle. The DNA of the CDR3 is TGTGCCAGCAGTGCTACTTCTGGAAACACCATATATTTT. Amino acid sequence: CASSATSGNTIYF.

The chain recombines TRBV27 with TRBJ2-3; no reliable D call. The CDR3 has 14 amino acids. Germline loops: CDR1 MNHEY, CDR2 SMNVEV (reference sequence). Deletions cut 0 bases from V and 5 bases from J, with 9 bases between. CDR3 DNA sequence: TGTGCCAGCAGTTTATCGATGTTCGGAGATACGCAGTATTTT. It is translated as CASSLSMFGDTQYF.

This chain uses TRBV4-1 with TRBJ2-5; D unresolved. Trimming removed 0 bases from V and 4 bases from J, with 15 bases in between. Germline-derived CDR1 and CDR2 are MGHRA and YSYEKL. CDR3 length equals 16 residues. CDR3 region: CASSQDPTLSGETQYF. The CDR3 DNA reads as TGCGCCAGCAGCCAAGATCCCACCTTAAGTGGAGAGACCCAGTACTTC.

The CDR3: CASSTGTGYGYTF. CDR3 sequence (DNA): TGTGCCAGCAGTACCGGGACAGGCTATGGCTACACCTTC. The chain is built from TRBV6-6 and TRBJ1-2, with 8 bases matching TRBD1. In germline, CDR1 is MNHNY, CDR2 SVGAGI (reference sequence). V lost 5 bases, J lost 4 bases, and 3 bases stayed unmatched. The CDR3 runs 13 residues.

The CDR3 reads CASSLVFRVGQETQYF. In DNA form, the CDR3 reads TGTGCCAGCAGCTTAGTTTTCAGGGTAGGCCAAGAGACCCAGTACTTC. The V call is TRBV7-9, the J call TRBJ2-5, with TRBD1 as a possible D gene (5 bases). Germline V lookup: CDR1 SEHNR, CDR2 FQNEAQ (reference sequence). CDR3 length: 16 residues. V was clipped by 1 base and J by 1 base, with 13 bases between them.

The rearrangement uses TRBV12-3 or TRBV12-4 and TRBJ2-7; perhaps TRBD1 as D (7 bases). Trimming removed 5 bases from V and 2 bases from J, with 16 bases in between. The CDR3 is 15 amino acids. The CDR3 bases are TGTGCCAGCAGTCCGGGGGACAGATCAACCTACGAGCAGTACTTC. It encodes CASSPGDRSTYEQYF.

This clonotype was counted a few times. The junction shows a germline mismatch at one end, possibly a read error. This chain joins TRBV7-8 and TRBJ2-6; 8 bases agree with TRBD2. This CDR3 contains 17 residues. Germline CDR1 and CDR2: SGHVS and FQNEAQ. The CDR3 region is CASSLERTSSGANVPTF. DNA for the CDR3: TGTGCCAGCAGCTTAGAGAGGACTAGCTCTGGGGCCAACGTCCCGACCTTC.

V and J are TRBV6-2 or TRBV6-3 and TRBJ2-5; possibly TRBD1 or TRBD2 for D (5 bases each). Trimming stripped 7 bases from V and 5 bases from J, with 14 bases between. Germline CDR1 MNHEY, CDR2 SVGEGT. The CDR3 is 13 amino acids. The CDR3 reads CASTLGVRETQYF. DNA of the CDR3: TGTGCCAGCACTCTGGGGGTCCGGGAGACCCAGTACTTC.

In this sample, this clonotype turned up a few times. The chain recombines TRBV28 with TRBJ2-1; 8 nucleotides agree with TRBD2. Germline V gene lookup returns CDR1 MDHEN and CDR2 SYDVKM. Trimming at V came to 1 base and at J to 4 bases, leaving 6 bases not matched to a gene. The CDR3 covers 16 residues. The CDR3 protein is CASSLYDGGAYNEQFF. CDR3 coding DNA: TGTGCCAGCAGTTTATATGACGGGGGGGCTTACAATGAGCAGTTCTTC.

The gene calls are TRBV28 and TRBJ1-1; 10 bases are shared with TRBD1. The CDR3 length is 17 residues. J was trimmed by 1 base and V by 4 bases; bases with no gene match: 9. CDR1 is MDHEN, CDR2 SYDVKM, per germline. CDR3 sequence: CASSSYDRGLQNTEAFF. The CDR3 DNA follows: TGTGCCAGCAGTTCGTACGACAGGGGGCTACAGAACACTGAAGCTTTCTTT. The full variable domain, its missing parts supplied by reference TRBV28 and TRBJ1-1, is DVKVTQSSRYLVKRTGEKVFLECVQDMDHENMFWYRQDPGLGLRLIYFSYDVKMKEKGDIPEGYSVSREKKERFSLILESASTNQTSMYLCASSSYDRGLQNTEAFFGQGTRLTVV.

The chain couples TRBV29-1 to TRBJ2-7; the D gene could be TRBD1 or TRBD2 (5 bases each). CDR3 length: 13 amino acids. Between the trimmed V and J ends, which lost 6 bases and 2 bases, there was a span of 14 bases. Germline assignment: CDR1 SQVTM and CDR2 ANQGSEA. CDR3 loop: CSVGDRETYEQYF. CDR3 DNA: TGCAGCGTAGGGGACCGGGAAACCTACGAGCAGTACTTC.

V is TRBV12-3 or TRBV12-4 and J is TRBJ1-5, with D unclear. Trimming took 3 bases from V and 8 from J, leaving 11 bases between them. The CDR3 runs to 13 residues. The CDR3 here is CASSLTPWEPQHF. DNA for the CDR3: TGTGCCAGCAGTTTGACCCCATGGGAGCCCCAGCATTTT.

This clonotype came up once. Here the CDR3 DNA reads TGCAGTGCCGCACAGGGTAGTGGCTCCTACGAGCAGTACTTC. It is translated as CSAAQGSGSYEQYF. The chain recombines TRBV20-1 with TRBJ2-7, with D tentatively TRBD1 (6 bases). This CDR3 spans 14 amino acids. V shed 6 bases and J shed 0 bases, with 15 bases lying between them. Germline V gene data show CDR1 as DFQATT and CDR2 as SNEGSKA (reference sequence).